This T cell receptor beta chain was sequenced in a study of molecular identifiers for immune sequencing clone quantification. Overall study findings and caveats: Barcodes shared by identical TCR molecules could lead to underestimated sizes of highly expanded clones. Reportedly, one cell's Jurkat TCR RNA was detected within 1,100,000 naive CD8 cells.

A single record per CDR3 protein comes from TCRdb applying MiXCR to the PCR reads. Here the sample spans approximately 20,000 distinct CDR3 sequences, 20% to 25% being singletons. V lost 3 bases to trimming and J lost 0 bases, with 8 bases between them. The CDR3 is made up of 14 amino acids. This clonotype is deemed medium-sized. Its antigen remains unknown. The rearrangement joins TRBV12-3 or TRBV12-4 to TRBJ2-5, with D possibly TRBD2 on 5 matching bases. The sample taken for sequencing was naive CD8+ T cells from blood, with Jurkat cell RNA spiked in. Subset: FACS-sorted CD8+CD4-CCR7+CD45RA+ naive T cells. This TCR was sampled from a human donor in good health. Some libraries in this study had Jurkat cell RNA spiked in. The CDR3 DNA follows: TGTGCCAGCAGTTTCCCCGGGGACCAAGAGACCCAGTACTTC. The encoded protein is CASSFPGDQETQYF.